Below are 15 T cell receptor beta chains sequenced from a single sample in a study of read filtering for tumor transcriptome and immune sequencing. The library was built from about 0.4 ug RNA with molecular barcoded adaptors for alpha/delta and beta/gamma chains. One entry per CDR3 protein results from TCRdb running MiXCR on the reads. This table has roughly 69,000 distinct CDR3 sequences, about 14% appearing once. Sequenced material: a population of CD138-negative cells sorted from bone marrow. These receptors were taken from a donor aged 40 or older with multiple myeloma.

A remark on this clonotype: One end of the junction is discordant with germline, which a read error may explain. The V gene is TRBV29-1, the J gene TRBJ2-1; 8 nucleotides align to TRBD2. Germline loops: CDR1 SQVTM, CDR2 ANQGSEA. The CDR3 is made up of 14 amino acids. The CDR3 nucleotides are TGCAGCGTAGCGGGAGTATATACCTACAGTGAGCAGTTCTTC. Protein: CSVAGVYTYSEQFF.

This clonotype occurred a few times. The V gene is TRBV7-3, the J gene TRBJ1-5; 8 bases fit TRBD1. CDR3 length equals 16 residues. The V gene's germline CDR1 is SGHTA and CDR2 FQGTGA. V shed 6 bases and J 0 bases; nucleotides not matched to a gene: 7. The CDR3 DNA reads TGTGCCAGCAGACCGGACAGGGCGAATAGCAATCAGCCCCAGCATTTT. Its protein is CASRPDRANSNQPQHF.

In this sample, this clonotype turned up many times. This chain uses TRBV15 with TRBJ2-5; D perhaps matches TRBD2 (5 bases). This CDR3 comprises 15 residues. Germline loops: CDR1 LNHNV, CDR2 YYDKDF (reference sequence). V was shortened by 0 bases and J by 4 bases, with 12 bases between the two germline ends. The CDR3 protein is CATSRDTRAIETQYF. In DNA, the CDR3 is TGTGCCACCAGCAGAGATACGAGGGCGATAGAGACCCAGTACTTC.

This clonotype was observed many times. At one boundary the junction diverges from the germline segment, which might be a read error. The chain uses TRBV7-7 and TRBJ2-5; D perhaps matches TRBD1 (7 bases). CDR1 is SSHAT and CDR2 is FNYEAQ in the germline V gene (reference sequence). The CDR3 contains 15 residues. In nucleotides, the CDR3 is TGTGCTAGCAGCTTAGCGCGGGACAGCAAAGAGACCCAGTACTTC. Residues: CASSLARDSKETQYF.

Worth noting for this clonotype: The junction and the germline gene differ at one end; a read error may be behind it. The chain combines TRBV7-9 with TRBJ2-1; 7 nucleotides agree with TRBD2. The germline V gene encodes CDR1 SEHNR and CDR2 FQNEAQ (reference sequence). This CDR3 has 15 residues. CDR3: CASSLGLAEGNGQFF. CDR3 in DNA: TGTGCCAGCAGCTTGGGTCTAGCGGAGGGCAATGGGCAGTTCTTC.

The rearrangement links TRBV6-5 to TRBJ2-4; TRBD2 might be the D (6 bases). The CDR3 contains 13 residues. CDR1 and CDR2 from the germline V gene are MNHEY and SVGAGI. V lost 5 bases and J 9 bases, leaving 14 bases between the germline ends. In DNA form, the CDR3 reads TGTGCCAGCAGTGAAGCGCTGGGGGGCATTCAGTACTTC. Protein sequence: CASSEALGGIQYF.

This clonotype was recorded once. J is TRBJ2-1 and V is TRBV29-1; possible D gene TRBD1, 5 bases. V gave up 2 bases and J gave up 6 bases, with 17 bases separating them. CDR1 and CDR2 from the germline V gene are SQVTM and ANQGSEA. CDR3 length: 15 residues. CDR3 nucleotides: TGCAGCGTTGAAAGGACAAGTGTGAGTTTCAATGAGCAGTTCTTC. Its translation is CSVERTSVSFNEQFF.

This clonotype was seen ten or more times. The rearrangement links TRBV7-9 to TRBJ1-4; 7 bases fit TRBD1. The CDR3 extends over 14 amino acids. Germline CDR1 and CDR2: SEHNR and FQNEAQ (reference sequence). The junction had 5 bases not matched to a gene; V was cut back by 3 bases and J by 7 bases. The CDR3 coding sequence is TGTGCCAGCAGCTTTACAGGGGTTGGTGAAAAACTGTTTTTT. Amino acid sequence: CASSFTGVGEKLFF.

This clonotype occurred many times. The CDR3 sequence: CASSLEGLETQYF. CDR3 in DNA: TGCGCCAGCAGCTTGGAGGGGTTAGAGACCCAGTACTTC. This chain joins TRBV5-1 and TRBJ2-5, with D possibly matching TRBD1 (5 bases). V gave up 0 bases and J gave up 4 bases, with 7 bases separating them. Per germline, CDR1 SGHRS and CDR2 YFSETQ. The CDR3 consists of 13 residues. The full variable domain, rest sourced from reference TRBV5-1 and TRBJ2-5, is KAGVTQTPRYLIKTRGQQVTLSCSPISGHRSVSWYQQTPGQGLQFLFEYFSETQRNKGNFPGRFSGRQFSNSRSEMNVSTLELGDSALYLCASSLEGLETQYFGPGTRLLVL.

This clonotype was picked up many times. The V gene is TRBV20-1, the J gene TRBJ1-5, with unresolved D. The CDR3 consists of 12 residues. The V gene lost 2 bases and the J gene lost 0 bases, with 2 bases spanning the gap. Germline lookup yields CDR1 DFQATT and CDR2 SNEGSKA (reference sequence). The DNA of the CDR3 is TGCAGTGCTAGATATAGCAATCAGCCCCAGCATTTT. As protein: CSARYSNQPQHF.

A remark on this clonotype: At one of its ends the junction is not consistent with the germline gene, which may arise from a read error. V usage is TRBV5-1 and J usage is TRBJ2-2; D gene unclear. Germline lookup yields CDR1 SGHRS and CDR2 YFSETQ. This CDR3 has 15 amino acids. In DNA form, the CDR3 reads TGCGCCAGCAGCTTGGCAGCCCCGAACATCGGGGAGCTGTTTTTT. It encodes CASSLAAPNIGELFF.

There are many counts of this clonotype. This chain links TRBV6-2 or TRBV6-3 with TRBJ2-1, with TRBD1 identical over 8 bases. Germline CDR1 reads MNHEY; CDR2 reads SVGEGT. Trimming removed 2 bases from V and 6 bases from J; junction bases left unmatched: 3. The CDR3 has 14 residues. This CDR3 reads CASSYLGQGNEQFF. The CDR3, as DNA: TGTGCCAGCAGTTACCTTGGACAGGGCAATGAGCAGTTCTTC.

V usage is TRBV6-5 and J usage is TRBJ2-1; no firm D call. V lost 5 bases to trimming and J lost 1 base, with 15 bases between them. The CDR3 loop spans 16 amino acids. The germline V gene encodes CDR1 MNHEY and CDR2 SVGAGI. The CDR3 loop reads CASSPRPRDSYNEQFF. Written as DNA, the CDR3 is TGTGCCAGCAGTCCCCGACCCCGCGATTCCTACAATGAGCAGTTCTTC.

This clonotype was counted at least ten times. The chain combines TRBV29-1 with TRBJ1-2; 7 nucleotides match TRBD1. Germline V gives CDR1 SQVTM, CDR2 ANQGSEA. V lost 7 bases and J lost 5; bases outside the gene matches: 4. The CDR3 extends over 11 amino acids. As DNA, the CDR3 is TGCAGCGAAAGGGGGCTTTATGGCTACACCTTC. Translation gives CSERGLYGYTF.

The chain recombines TRBV5-1 with TRBJ1-4; D may be TRBD1 (5 bases). The CDR3 totals 16 residues. Germline V lookup: CDR1 SGHRS, CDR2 YFSETQ. Trimming pared 3 bases from V and 2 bases from J, leaving 14 bases between. The CDR3 sequence is CASSYDLTATNEKLFF. DNA of the CDR3: TGCGCCAGCAGCTACGATCTGACAGCGACTAATGAAAAACTGTTTTTT.